A single TCR beta chain is shown here with its context. Losses at the gene ends were 3 bases for V and 4 bases for J; bases not matched to a gene: 8. Germline lookup yields CDR1 KGHSH and CDR2 LQKENI. The CDR3 length is 16 residues. This sample was included in a study of blood T cell repertoires in COVID-19. The method was immunoSEQ multiplex PCR; TCRdb's version includes in-frame clones alone and lacks a portion of them. The sample lists around 220,000 clones, 86% occurring once. The V and J genes are TRBV18 and TRBJ2-3, with TRBD2 identical over 9 bases. The origin of this receptor is a woman aged 45 to 65 with acute or convalescent COVID-19. The specimen was peripheral blood. Here the CDR3 reads CASSPGRGGLADTQYF. The CDR3 DNA reads TGTGCCAGCTCACCGGGGCGGGGGGGCCTGGCAGATACGCAGTATTTT.